These 30 T cell receptor beta chains share one sample of origin, sequenced in a study of CD8 T cells in ankylosing spondylitis. TCRdb reanalysed the 5' RACE reads using MiXCR and keeps one entry per CDR3 protein. In the table there are 250,000 or so distinct CDR3 sequences, 18% of which are singletons. Sequencing input: blood, either unsorted or a sorted T cell fraction (not recorded which). The receptors come from a male donor with ankylosing spondylitis or in good health (not recorded which).

J is TRBJ2-3 and V is TRBV5-6; 10 bases are shared with TRBD2. This CDR3 is built from 18 residues. V lost 0 bases, J lost 1 base, and 8 bases stayed unmatched. Germline values: CDR1 SGHDT, CDR2 YYEEEE. The CDR3 sequence is CASSLGLAGFERTDTQYF. The DNA of the CDR3 is TGTGCCAGCAGCTTGGGACTAGCGGGCTTCGAACGCACAGATACGCAGTATTTT.

This clonotype was seen a few times. The V gene is TRBV5-6, the J gene TRBJ2-1; D might be TRBD1 (6 bases). CDR3 length equals 15 residues. Germline lookup yields CDR1 SGHDT and CDR2 YYEEEE. Deletions cut 0 bases from V and 5 bases from J, with 12 bases between. CDR3 in DNA: TGTGCCAGCAGCTTGGGCGCAGGGGAAAACAATGAGCAGTTCTTC. Protein product: CASSLGAGENNEQFF.

Only a few counts were recorded for this clonotype. J is TRBJ2-3 and V is TRBV6-1, with 12 bases that match TRBD2. The germline CDR1 and CDR2 sequences are MNHNS and SASEGT. This CDR3 has 16 amino acids. After removal of 5 bases from V and 3 bases from J, the junction contained 6 bases not matched to a gene. CDR3 protein: CASSLAGGMETDTQYF. The DNA for the CDR3 is TGTGCCAGCAGTCTAGCGGGAGGGATGGAGACAGATACGCAGTATTTT.

This clonotype came up many times. The rearrangement joins TRBV11-1 to TRBJ2-7; 9 nucleotides agree with TRBD2. Germline lookup yields CDR1 SGHAT and CDR2 FQDESV (reference sequence). CDR3 size: 19 residues. The junction had 12 bases not matched to a gene; V was cut back by 0 bases and J by 0 bases. The CDR3: CASSLAVSGLAGNSYEQYF. DNA of the CDR3: TGTGCCAGCAGCTTAGCAGTGTCAGGTCTAGCGGGAAACTCCTACGAGCAGTACTTC.

The genes are TRBV6-2 or TRBV6-3 and TRBJ2-1; D assignment may be TRBD1 or TRBD2 (5 bases each). The V gene's germline CDR1 is MNHEY and CDR2 SVGEGT. Deletions cut 7 bases from V and 4 bases from J, with 26 bases between. The CDR3 loop spans 18 amino acids. The CDR3 loop is CASNIRGAFPGGYNEQFF. As DNA, the CDR3 is TGTGCCAGCAATATACGAGGCGCCTTTCCTGGGGGATACAATGAGCAGTTCTTC.

This rearrangement joins TRBV29-1 to TRBJ2-5; D could derive from TRBD1 or TRBD2 (5 bases each). CDR3 length: 12 amino acids. Trimming took 5 bases from V and 3 from J, leaving 10 bases between them. CDR1 and CDR2 from the germline V gene are SQVTM and ANQGSEA. The CDR3: CSVFGAEETQYF. The DNA for the CDR3 is TGCAGCGTTTTCGGGGCAGAAGAGACCCAGTACTTC.

The chain uses TRBV6-1 and TRBJ1-5; D is uncertain. V was clipped by 6 bases and J by 0 bases, with 15 bases between them. The length of the CDR3 is 16 residues. Germline CDR1 reads MNHNS; CDR2 reads SASEGT. CDR3 residues: CASSPPAGVSNQPQHF. The DNA of the CDR3 is TGTGCCAGCAGCCCCCCCGCGGGCGTTAGCAATCAGCCCCAGCATTTT.

This chain joins TRBV20-1 and TRBJ2-1; 7 positions agree with TRBD2. Losses at the gene ends were 0 bases for V and 2 bases for J; bases not matched to a gene: 19. CDR3 length equals 20 residues. Per germline, CDR1 DFQATT and CDR2 SNEGSKA (reference sequence). CDR3 region: CSARDLVGTTLEGTYNEQFF. CDR3 nucleotides: TGCAGTGCTAGAGATCTTGTGGGGACTACTCTAGAGGGGACCTACAATGAGCAGTTCTTC.

The chain has TRBV12-3 or TRBV12-4 and TRBJ1-1, with D maybe TRBD1 (5 bases). V was clipped by 4 bases and J by 1 base, with 10 bases between them. This CDR3 comprises 14 residues. The CDR3 loop is CASSSGGPNTEAFF. CDR3 bases: TGTGCCAGCAGTTCGGGGGGTCCGAACACTGAAGCTTTCTTT.

The chain couples TRBV10-3 to TRBJ2-3; 14 nucleotides line up with TRBD2. The germline CDR1 and CDR2 sequences are ENHRY and SYGVKD. The J segment lost 4 bases and the V segment lost 4 bases, leaving 7 bases of the junction unmatched. This CDR3 is 17 amino acids long. CDR3 in amino acids: CAISVGTSGSWPDTQYF. CDR3 DNA sequence: TGTGCCATCAGTGTAGGGACTAGCGGGAGTTGGCCAGATACGCAGTATTTT.

This clonotype has more than one count but fewer than ten. The chain links TRBV28 to TRBJ2-1; D gene ambiguous. Germline lookup yields CDR1 MDHEN and CDR2 SYDVKM. CDR3 size: 14 residues. Trimming pared 5 bases from V and 9 bases from J, leaving 17 bases between. As DNA, the CDR3 is TGTGCCAGCAGTCCCTCTCACGTACCGGGTGAGCAGTTCTTC. Translated, it gives CASSPSHVPGEQFF.

This clonotype was observed a few times. V and J are TRBV19 and TRBJ2-7; weak D call: TRBD2 (7 bases). Germline values: CDR1 LNHDA, CDR2 SQIVND (reference sequence). This CDR3 is built from 18 residues. The V end lost 8 bases, the J end lost 5 bases, and 31 bases lay between the germline ends. This chain's CDR3 is CASLLHVAQRDTLNEQYF. CDR3 nucleotide sequence: TGTGCCAGTCTGCTCCACGTAGCGCAGCGGGACACTTTAAACGAGCAGTACTTC.

This clonotype was recorded a few times. The V gene is TRBV5-1, the J gene TRBJ2-5; D might be TRBD2 (5 bases). Germline values: CDR1 SGHRS, CDR2 YFSETQ. V was cut by 0 bases and J by 5 bases, with 26 bases left in between. The CDR3 totals 19 residues. The CDR3 region is CASSLEGSVAFGSGETQYF. DNA for the CDR3: TGCGCCAGCAGCTTGGAAGGATCGGTAGCGTTCGGGTCCGGGGAGACCCAGTACTTC.

This clonotype was seen a handful of times. V and J are TRBV10-2 and TRBJ2-1, with a possible D match to TRBD2 (6 bases). The CDR3 consists of 15 residues. Trimming removed 6 bases from V and 8 bases from J, with 20 bases in between. Germline CDR1 WSHSY, CDR2 SAAADI. DNA for the CDR3: TGCGCCAGCAGATCACCGGGAGACCCCGGAGATGAGCAGTTCTTC. It yields the protein CASRSPGDPGDEQFF.

J is TRBJ2-3 and V is TRBV4-1; D remains unclear. This CDR3 has 13 residues. CDR1 is MGHRA and CDR2 is YSYEKL in the germline V gene. V was shortened by 5 bases and J by 3 bases, with 9 bases between the two germline ends. The CDR3 here is CASSSKTTDTQYF. The CDR3 bases are TGCGCCAGCAGCTCGAAGACTACAGATACGCAGTATTTT.

This clonotype was found a few times. DNA of the CDR3: TGCAGTGCCCGGGGGGGCTACGAGCAGTACTTC. Residues: CSARGGYEQYF. V gene TRBV20-1 combines with J gene TRBJ2-7, with TRBD2 matching 8 bases. This CDR3 spans 11 amino acids. CDR1 is DFQATT, CDR2 SNEGSKA, per germline (reference sequence). The junction had 1 base not matched to a gene; V was cut back by 6 bases and J by 3 bases.

The chain recombines TRBV15 with TRBJ2-2; D possibly corresponds to TRBD2 (6 bases). With 9 bases removed from V and 0 bases from J, the gap between germline ends came to 11 bases. CDR1 is LNHNV and CDR2 is YYDKDF in the germline V gene (reference sequence). The CDR3 contains 14 residues. For the CDR3, the DNA is TGTGCCACTCGGGACTTTGCGAACACCGGGGAGCTGTTTTTT. This encodes CATRDFANTGELFF.

This clonotype was detected only a few times. V usage is TRBV7-2 and J usage is TRBJ2-3, with D unclear. CDR1 is SGHTA and CDR2 is FQGNSA in the germline V gene. The CDR3 is made up of 15 amino acids. Between the trimmed V and J ends, which lost 1 base and 0 bases, there was a span of 8 bases. The CDR3 sequence is CASSLVGSSTDTQYF. The CDR3 DNA reads TGTGCCAGCAGCTTAGTAGGGTCTAGCACAGATACGCAGTATTTT.

This clonotype was observed at least ten times. The chain links TRBV12-3 or TRBV12-4 to TRBJ2-7; D remains unclear. The V and J ends lost 3 bases and 3 bases respectively, with 6 bases between them. This CDR3 comprises 12 residues. For the CDR3, the DNA is TGTGCCAGCAGTTTTGACGACTACGAGCAGTACTTC. This codes for CASSFDDYEQYF.

The chain employs TRBV10-2 and TRBJ2-7; no clear D gene. The V end lost 6 bases, the J end lost 6 bases, and 12 bases lay between the germline ends. Germline V CDR1 and CDR2: WSHSY, SAAADI. This CDR3 has 12 residues. DNA of the CDR3: TGCGCCAGCAGCGCTTCCGGTCGCGAGCAGTACTTC. Its translation is CASSASGREQYF.

V and J are TRBV11-2 and TRBJ2-5; D is unclear. Germline V gene lookup returns CDR1 SGHAT and CDR2 FQNNGV. CDR3 length: 14 residues. Trimming cost V 5 bases and J 2 bases, with 12 bases left between them. CDR3 in DNA: TGTGCCAGCAGCCCCGTCCCCGTTCAAGAGACCCAGTACTTC. This codes for CASSPVPVQETQYF.

A few counts support this clonotype. The chain combines TRBV12-3 or TRBV12-4 with TRBJ2-6; D tentatively fits TRBD1 or TRBD2 (5 bases each). V was trimmed by 8 bases and J by 0 bases, leaving 20 bases between them. This CDR3 contains 18 residues. In DNA form, the CDR3 reads TGTGCCAGCGTAGGCCTTGGACTTACAGGCTCTGGGGCCAACGTCCTGACTTTC. Its protein product is CASVGLGLTGSGANVLTF.

The V and J genes are TRBV6-1 and TRBJ1-5; D might be TRBD1 (6 bases). The CDR3 is made up of 14 amino acids. Trimming removed 6 bases at V and 5 bases at J, with 14 bases between. Germline V lookup: CDR1 MNHNS, CDR2 SASEGT. The CDR3 loop is CASRPHRADQPQHF. CDR3 nucleotides: TGTGCCAGCAGACCACACAGGGCGGATCAGCCCCAGCATTTT.

A few counts support this clonotype. This rearrangement joins TRBV7-2 to TRBJ2-7; the D call may be TRBD1 or TRBD2 (5 bases each). Trimming removed 1 base from V and 4 bases from J, with 11 bases in between. CDR1 is SGHTA and CDR2 is FQGNSA in the germline V gene. The CDR3 contains 14 residues. Here the CDR3 reads CASSLDLGVYEQYF. The CDR3 DNA reads TGTGCCAGCAGCTTAGACTTGGGGGTATACGAGCAGTACTTC. The full variable domain, in which reference TRBV7-2 and TRBJ2-7 provide the parts outside the CDR3, is GAGVSQSPSNKVTEKGKDVELRCDPISGHTALYWYRQSLGQGLEFLIYFQGNSAPDKSGLPSDRFSAERTGGSVSTLTIQRTQQEDSAVYLCASSLDLGVYEQYFGPGTRLTVT.

In its sample, this clonotype was seen once. The V call is TRBV4-1, the J call TRBJ2-3, with D possibly being TRBD1 (7 bases). Germline V CDR1 and CDR2: MGHRA, YSYEKL. The CDR3 covers 17 residues. The V end lost 2 bases, the J end lost 4 bases, and 19 bases lay between the germline ends. The CDR3 region is CASSQFGQEGLADTQYF. CDR3 bases: TGCGCCAGCAGCCAATTTGGACAGGAGGGCTTGGCAGATACGCAGTATTTT.

The chain carries TRBV6-1 and TRBJ1-5; TRBD1 might be the D (6 bases). Germline-derived CDR1 and CDR2 are MNHNS and SASEGT. The CDR3 is 19 residues long. The V and J ends lost 1 base and 2 bases respectively, with 21 bases between them. CDR3 in amino acids: CASSEEQGGPIWGNQPQHF. CDR3 DNA sequence: TGTGCCAGCAGTGAAGAGCAAGGGGGACCCATTTGGGGCAATCAGCCCCAGCATTTT.

This clonotype turned up a few times. The chain combines TRBV12-3 or TRBV12-4 with TRBJ2-6; the D gene is possibly TRBD2 (6 bases). CDR3 size: 16 residues. Trimming shortened V by 3 bases and J by 0 bases, and 9 bases separated the two germline ends. This CDR3 is CASSFSGISGANVLTF. CDR3 nucleotide sequence: TGTGCCAGCAGTTTTAGCGGTATCTCTGGGGCCAACGTCCTGACTTTC.

The chain joins TRBV20-1 to TRBJ2-7; D may be TRBD2 (6 bases). The CDR3 sequence is 16 residues long. Trimming stripped 3 bases from V and 0 bases from J, with 18 bases between. The germline CDR1 and CDR2 sequences are DFQATT and SNEGSKA (reference sequence). The CDR3 DNA follows: TGCAGTGCTAGTCCCGGGGAAGCGGGTCCCTCCTACGAGCAGTACTTC. It translates to CSASPGEAGPSYEQYF.

This clonotype was counted between two and nine times. The rearrangement joins TRBV4-1 to TRBJ2-5, with 10 positions matching TRBD2. The CDR3 is 22 residues long. CDR1 MGHRA and CDR2 YSYEKL come from the germline V gene. The trim removed 0 bases at V and 1 base at J, leaving 20 bases unmatched. CDR3 loop: CASSQDKYVYGLAEGPQETQYF. The CDR3, as DNA: TGCGCCAGCAGCCAAGATAAATATGTTTACGGACTAGCGGAGGGTCCCCAAGAGACCCAGTACTTC.

Only a few counts were recorded for this clonotype. The chain combines TRBV20-1 with TRBJ1-4; TRBD1 is a possible D gene (6 bases). V gave up 6 bases and J gave up 7 bases, with 12 bases separating them. The CDR3 has 12 amino acids. The V gene's germline CDR1 is DFQATT and CDR2 SNEGSKA (reference sequence). This CDR3 is CSANEDSEKLFF. The DNA for the CDR3 is TGCAGTGCAAACGAGGACAGTGAAAAACTGTTTTTT.